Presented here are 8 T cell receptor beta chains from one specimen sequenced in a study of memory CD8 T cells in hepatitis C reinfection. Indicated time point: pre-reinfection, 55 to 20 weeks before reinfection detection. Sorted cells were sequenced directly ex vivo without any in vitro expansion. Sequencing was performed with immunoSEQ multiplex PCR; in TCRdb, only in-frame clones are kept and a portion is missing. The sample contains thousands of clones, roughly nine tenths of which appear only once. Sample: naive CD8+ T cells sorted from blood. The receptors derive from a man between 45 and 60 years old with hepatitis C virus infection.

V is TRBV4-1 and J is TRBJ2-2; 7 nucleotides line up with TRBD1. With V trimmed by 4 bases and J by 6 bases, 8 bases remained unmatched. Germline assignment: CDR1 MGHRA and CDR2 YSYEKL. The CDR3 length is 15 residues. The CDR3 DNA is TGCGCCAGCAGCCCTGGACAGGTCGGTTCCGGGGAGCTGTTTTTT. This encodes CASSPGQVGSGELFF.

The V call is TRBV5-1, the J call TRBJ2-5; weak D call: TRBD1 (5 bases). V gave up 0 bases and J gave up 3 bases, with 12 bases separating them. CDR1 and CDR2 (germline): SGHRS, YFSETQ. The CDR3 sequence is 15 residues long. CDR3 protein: CASSLALGQEETQYF. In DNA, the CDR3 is TGCGCCAGCAGCTTGGCCCTTGGACAAGAAGAGACCCAGTACTTC. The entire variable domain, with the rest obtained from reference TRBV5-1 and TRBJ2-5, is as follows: KAGVTQTPRYLIKTRGQQVTLSCSPISGHRSVSWYQQTPGQGLQFLFEYFSETQRNKGNFPGRFSGRQFSNSRSEMNVSTLELGDSALYLCASSLALGQEETQYFGPGTRLLVL.

CDR3 sequence: CASSLGDEQFF. Here the CDR3 DNA reads TGTGCCAGCAGCTTAGGAGATGAGCAGTTCTTC. This chain links TRBV7-3 with TRBJ2-1; D not resolved. The CDR3 spans 11 residues. V lost 2 bases and J lost 8, with 4 bases in between. CDR1 is SGHTA and CDR2 is FQGTGA in the germline V gene.

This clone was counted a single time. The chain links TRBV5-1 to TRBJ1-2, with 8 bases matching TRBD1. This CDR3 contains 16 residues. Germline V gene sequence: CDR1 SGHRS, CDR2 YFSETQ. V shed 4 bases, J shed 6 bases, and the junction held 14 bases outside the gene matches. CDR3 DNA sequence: TGCGCCAGCAGCCCCAACTGGACAGGGCTTAGGGATGGCTACACCTTC. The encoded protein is CASSPNWTGLRDGYTF.

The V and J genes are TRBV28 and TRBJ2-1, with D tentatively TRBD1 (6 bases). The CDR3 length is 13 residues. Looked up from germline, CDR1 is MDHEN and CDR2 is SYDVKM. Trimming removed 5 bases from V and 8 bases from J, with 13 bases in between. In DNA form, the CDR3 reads TGTGCCAGCAGTCCCCAGGGGCGAGATGAGCAGTTCTTC. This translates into CASSPQGRDEQFF.

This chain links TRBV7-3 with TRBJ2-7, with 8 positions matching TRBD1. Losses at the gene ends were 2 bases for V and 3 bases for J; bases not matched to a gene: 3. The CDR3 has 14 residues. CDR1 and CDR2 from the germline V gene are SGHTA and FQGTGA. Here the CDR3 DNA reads TGTGCCAGCAGCTTAGGGACAGGTGTCTACGAGCAGTACTTC. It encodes CASSLGTGVYEQYF.

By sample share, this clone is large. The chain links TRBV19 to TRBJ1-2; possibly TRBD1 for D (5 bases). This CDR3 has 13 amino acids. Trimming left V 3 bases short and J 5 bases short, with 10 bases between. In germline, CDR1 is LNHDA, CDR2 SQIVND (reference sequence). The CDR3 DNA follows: TGTGCCAGTAGTATCTTGGACAAGTATGGCTACACCTTC. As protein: CASSILDKYGYTF.

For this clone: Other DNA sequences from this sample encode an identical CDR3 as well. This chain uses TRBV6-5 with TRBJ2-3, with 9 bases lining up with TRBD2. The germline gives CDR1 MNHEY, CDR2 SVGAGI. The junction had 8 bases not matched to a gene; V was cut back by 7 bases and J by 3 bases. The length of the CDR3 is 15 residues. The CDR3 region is CASTLSGRDTDTQYF. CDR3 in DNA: TGTGCCAGCACTCTTAGCGGGAGAGATACAGATACGCAGTATTTT.